Listed here is a single TCR beta chain. The CDR3 goes on 3 residues after the read ends, and that part is filled in from the germline J gene. The CDR3 runs to 14 residues. From germline, CDR1 is SNHLY and CDR2 FYNNEI. Trimming took 7 bases from V and 1 from J, leaving 10 bases between them. The sample comes from a study of T cells in women clearing cervical HPV infection. The assay was immunoSEQ multiplex PCR, and TCRdb's table has in-frame clones only and misses some. The sample table includes more than 20,000 clones. This TCR derives from a woman between 18 and 69 years old with a cervical HPV16 infection that either progressed to CIN3+ or cleared (not recorded which). Sequencing used blood buffy coat. The chain employs TRBV2 and TRBJ2-2, with TRBD1 as a possible D gene (6 bases). The sequenced CDR3 bases are TGTGCCAGCACCGGGACAATGAACACCGGGGAG. Amino acid sequence: CASTGTMNTGE. The whole CDR3 region reads CASTGTMNTGELFF.